The next 26 T cell receptor beta chains were all read from a single sample in a study of siplizumab effects on memory and regulatory T cells. Produced via immunoSEQ multiplex PCR; TCRdb's table is partial and in-frame only. The data hold 110,000 or so clones, with about 91% observed a single time. Material: Tregs sorted from blood. These receptors were collected from a human donor in good health.

The chain is built from TRBV11-2 and TRBJ2-7, with 9 bases identical to TRBD1. The CDR3 totals 15 residues. With 3 bases clipped from V and 2 bases from J, the junction kept 5 bases outside the gene matches. The germline V gene encodes CDR1 SGHAT and CDR2 FQNNGV. This CDR3 is CASSFTQGATYEQYF. The CDR3 coding sequence is TGTGCCAGCAGCTTTACACAGGGGGCTACCTACGAGCAGTACTTC.

This CDR3 is CASSPDRGQLYEKLFF. CDR3 coding DNA: TGTGCCAGCTCACCCGACAGGGGGCAACTATATGAAAAACTGTTTTTT. V gene TRBV18 combines with J gene TRBJ1-4, with 10 nucleotides matching TRBD1. The V and J ends lost 3 bases and 6 bases, in that order; junction bases with no gene match: 7. CDR1 KGHSH and CDR2 LQKENI come from the germline V gene. The CDR3 loop spans 16 amino acids.

This sequence joins TRBV7-9 and TRBJ1-1, with D unresolved. The V end lost 0 bases, the J end lost 7 bases, and 9 bases lay between the germline ends. The CDR3 totals 13 residues. CDR1 and CDR2 (germline): SEHNR, FQNEAQ (reference sequence). CDR3 sequence (DNA): TGTGCCAGCAGCTTAGCGGGGAGATTTGAAGCTTTCTTT. Residues: CASSLAGRFEAFF.

The rearrangement joins TRBV6-1 to TRBJ2-1; 10 bases agree with TRBD1. J lost 8 bases, V lost 4 bases, and 5 bases had no gene match. The CDR3 loop spans 14 amino acids. The germline CDR1 and CDR2 sequences are MNHNS and SASEGT. This CDR3 reads CASSVGQGGHEQFF. The CDR3 DNA is TGTGCCAGCAGTGTAGGACAGGGGGGACATGAGCAGTTCTTC.

The CDR3 DNA is TGTGCCAGCAGAGACAGAAACTACGAGCAGTACTTC. Amino acids: CASRDRNYEQYF. This rearrangement joins TRBV6-6 to TRBJ2-7, with D possibly being TRBD1 (5 bases). This CDR3 region has 12 residues. With 6 bases removed from V and 3 bases from J, the gap between germline ends came to 9 bases. Germline loops: CDR1 MNHNY, CDR2 SVGAGI (reference sequence).

This chain connects TRBV7-9 to TRBJ1-2, with D uncertain. Germline V gene lookup returns CDR1 SEHNR and CDR2 FQNEAQ (reference sequence). CDR3 length: 13 amino acids. V was shortened by 5 bases and J by 2 bases, with 9 bases between the two germline ends. The chain's CDR3 is CASSQGRNYGYTF. The CDR3 coding sequence is TGTGCCAGCAGCCAAGGACGGAACTATGGCTACACCTTC.

The rearrangement uses TRBV6-1 and TRBJ2-1, with unresolved D. The ends were cut back, 5 bases at V and 7 bases at J, with 9 bases in the middle. The CDR3 is made up of 12 amino acids. Germline CDR1 and CDR2: MNHNS and SASEGT. For the CDR3, the DNA is TGTGCCAGCAGTCGGATGAGGAATGAGCAGTTCTTC. This gives the protein CASSRMRNEQFF.

The chain couples TRBV7-6 to TRBJ1-1; D ambiguous. Germline V gives CDR1 SGHVS, CDR2 FNYEAQ. The length of the CDR3 is 13 residues. V was trimmed by 1 base and J by 5 bases, leaving 8 bases between them. The CDR3 DNA sequence: TGTGCCAGCAGCTTAGAGGTATGGACTGAAGCTTTCTTT. It is translated as CASSLEVWTEAFF. Variable domain in full (rest from reference TRBV7-6 and TRBJ1-1): GAGVSQSPRYKVTKRGQDVALRCDPISGHVSLYWYRQALGQGPEFLTYFNYEAQQDKSGLPNDRFSAERPEGSISTLTIQRTEQRDSAMYRCASSLEVWTEAFFGQGTRLTVV.

The V gene is TRBV28, the J gene TRBJ2-1; 8 positions agree with TRBD2. CDR1 is MDHEN, CDR2 SYDVKM, per germline. The CDR3 has 19 residues. Trimming at V came to 3 bases and at J to 2 bases, leaving 15 bases not matched to a gene. CDR3 in amino acids: CASSFVPLFSGAAYNEQFF. The CDR3, as DNA: TGTGCCAGCAGTTTTGTTCCCCTCTTTAGCGGGGCCGCCTACAATGAGCAGTTCTTC. Full variable domain (rest looked up from reference TRBV28 and TRBJ2-1): DVKVTQSSRYLVKRTGEKVFLECVQDMDHENMFWYRQDPGLGLRLIYFSYDVKMKEKGDIPEGYSVSREKKERFSLILESASTNQTSMYLCASSFVPLFSGAAYNEQFFGPGTRLTVL.

The V gene is TRBV9, the J gene TRBJ2-2; 8 nucleotides line up with TRBD1. J gave up 7 bases and V 0 bases, and 5 bases lay outside the gene matches. CDR3 size: 15 residues. Germline-derived CDR1 and CDR2 are SGDLS and YYNGEE. The CDR3 nucleotides are TGTGCCAGCAGCGTAGCAGGGGGCGCGGTCGGGGAGCTGTTTTTT. This encodes CASSVAGGAVGELFF.

The rearrangement joins TRBV7-9 to TRBJ2-7; TRBD2 might be the D (5 bases). The V gene lost 3 bases and the J gene lost 5 bases, with 17 bases spanning the gap. CDR3 length equals 15 residues. Germline V gene data show CDR1 as SEHNR and CDR2 as FQNEAQ (reference sequence). In DNA form, the CDR3 reads TGTGCCAGCAGCTTGGCCCCGAGGGTTTGGGACGAGCAGTACTTC. It translates to CASSLAPRVWDEQYF.

The V and J genes are TRBV19 and TRBJ1-1; TRBD1 is a possible D gene (5 bases). The CDR3 contains 15 residues. In germline, CDR1 is LNHDA, CDR2 SQIVND (reference sequence). Trimming shortened V by 7 bases and J by 1 base, and 16 bases separated the two germline ends. The CDR3 here is CASKIPRAGNTEAFF. The CDR3 DNA reads as TGTGCCAGTAAAATCCCCAGGGCGGGGAACACTGAAGCTTTCTTT.

This clone was picked up one time. The V gene is TRBV2, the J gene TRBJ1-1, with D perhaps matching TRBD1 (6 bases). This CDR3 spans 14 amino acids. Looked up from germline, CDR1 is SNHLY and CDR2 is FYNNEI. V shed 5 bases and J shed 0 bases, with 10 bases lying between them. The CDR3 sequence: CASSPDSMNTEAFF. The CDR3 DNA reads as TGTGCCAGCAGTCCGGACAGCATGAACACTGAAGCTTTCTTT.

The chain recombines TRBV7-9 with TRBJ1-1; D is uncertain. From germline, CDR1 is SEHNR and CDR2 FQNEAQ (reference sequence). The ends were cut back, 1 base at V and 0 bases at J, with 6 bases in the middle. The CDR3 is 14 residues long. The CDR3 loop reads CASSLGSMNTEAFF. The DNA for the CDR3 is TGTGCCAGCAGCTTAGGCAGCATGAACACTGAAGCTTTCTTT.

The V and J genes are TRBV18 and TRBJ1-1; D gene uncertain. CDR1 KGHSH and CDR2 LQKENI come from the germline V gene. This CDR3 contains 14 residues. V was trimmed by 6 bases and J by 3 bases, leaving 14 bases between them. Written as DNA, the CDR3 is TGTGCCAGCTCTCCCACAGTCCGAGACACTGAAGCTTTCTTT. Translated, it gives CASSPTVRDTEAFF.

The chain combines TRBV5-1 with TRBJ1-2, with 7 bases lining up with TRBD1. CDR3 length equals 15 residues. Germline lookup yields CDR1 SGHRS and CDR2 YFSETQ. Trimming removed 2 bases from V and 0 bases from J; junction bases left unmatched: 4. The CDR3 DNA follows: TGCGCCAGCAGCTTAGCGGGGACAGCTAACTATGGCTACACCTTC. Amino acids: CASSLAGTANYGYTF.

This sequence joins TRBV5-5 and TRBJ2-6, with TRBD1 as a possible D gene (8 bases). The CDR3 is 16 residues long. V dropped 4 bases and J dropped 0 bases, with 11 bases sitting between them. CDR1 is SGHKS, CDR2 YYEKEE, per germline (reference sequence). The CDR3 bases are TGTGCCAGCAGCACAGGGGGGGTCTCTGGGGCCAACGTCCTGACTTTC. Encoded protein: CASSTGGVSGANVLTF.

This sequence joins TRBV5-1 and TRBJ2-1; 16 positions agree with TRBD2. V lost 2 bases to trimming and J lost 2 bases; unmatched junction nucleotides: 13. Looked up from germline, CDR1 is SGHRS and CDR2 is YFSETQ. CDR3 size: 21 residues. The CDR3 coding sequence is TGCGCCAGCAGCTTACTGATCCCGGGACTAGCGGGGGGGCTAACCTACAATGAGCAGTTCTTC. It codes for CASSLLIPGLAGGLTYNEQFF.

The chain couples TRBV10-1 to TRBJ2-7, with 12 bases fitting TRBD2. V lost 2 bases, J lost 3 bases, and 14 bases stayed unmatched. Germline V lookup: CDR1 WNHNN, CDR2 SYGVQD (reference sequence). CDR3 length: 19 residues. CDR3 residues: CASSEGVTSGSKGIYEQYF. In DNA, the CDR3 is TGCGCCAGCAGTGAGGGGGTGACTAGCGGGAGTAAAGGTATCTACGAGCAGTACTTC.

CDR3 residues: CASTGGGTDTQYF. Written as DNA, the CDR3 is TGCGCCAGTACCGGCGGGGGCACAGATACGCAGTATTTT. The V gene is TRBV10-1, the J gene TRBJ2-3; D may be TRBD2 (6 bases). Per germline, CDR1 WNHNN and CDR2 SYGVQD (reference sequence). The CDR3 has 13 residues. Trimming took 9 bases from V and 1 from J, leaving 11 bases between them.

V is TRBV7-3 and J is TRBJ1-2, with a possible D match to TRBD1 (5 bases). The CDR3 sequence is 13 residues long. V was shortened by 5 bases and J by 5 bases, with 12 bases between the two germline ends. The germline CDR1 and CDR2 sequences are SGHTA and FQGTGA. This CDR3 is CASSPSEGYGYTF. CDR3 coding DNA: TGTGCCAGCAGCCCCTCTGAGGGGTATGGCTACACCTTC.

The rearrangement uses TRBV29-1 and TRBJ1-1, with D perhaps TRBD1 (6 bases). The germline V gene has CDR1 SQVTM and CDR2 ANQGSEA. This CDR3 comprises 13 residues. The V and J ends lost 3 bases and 5 bases respectively, with 13 bases between them. The CDR3 DNA follows: TGCAGCGTTGATCAGGGGCGGGATACTGAAGCTTTCTTT. It codes for CSVDQGRDTEAFF.

The chain joins TRBV5-6 to TRBJ1-4, with a possible D match to TRBD1 (6 bases). This CDR3 region has 14 residues. With 1 base removed from V and 6 bases from J, the gap between germline ends came to 10 bases. Germline loops: CDR1 SGHDT, CDR2 YYEEEE. The CDR3 DNA reads TGTGCCAGCAGCTTGAGGAGGGGGGATGAAAAACTGTTTTTT. It yields the protein CASSLRRGDEKLFF.

The chain carries TRBV5-1 and TRBJ2-7; no clear D gene. In germline, CDR1 is SGHRS, CDR2 YFSETQ. With 4 bases removed from V and 0 bases from J, the gap between germline ends came to 14 bases. The CDR3 runs to 15 residues. The CDR3 region has the DNA TGCGCCAGCAGCCCCCTGGGCCGGAGCTCCTACGAGCAGTACTTC. Its protein is CASSPLGRSSYEQYF.

J is TRBJ2-2 and V is TRBV7-6; either TRBD1 or TRBD2 may supply D (6 bases each). The length of the CDR3 is 15 residues. Between the trimmed V and J ends, which lost 1 base and 7 bases, there was a span of 13 bases. Germline CDR1 reads SGHVS; CDR2 reads FNYEAQ. CDR3 nucleotides: TGTGCCAGCAGCTTAGAGGGGGGCCGTATCGGGGAGCTGTTTTTT. Protein product: CASSLEGGRIGELFF.

The chain carries TRBV7-2 and TRBJ2-7; the match to TRBD1 covers 7 bases. Trimming at V came to 5 bases and at J to 6 bases, leaving 7 bases not matched to a gene. The germline CDR1 and CDR2 sequences are SGHTA and FQGNSA. There are 13 residues in the CDR3. CDR3 in amino acids: CASSRTGFGEQYF. As DNA, the CDR3 is TGTGCCAGCAGCCGGACAGGATTCGGCGAGCAGTACTTC.